This T cell receptor beta chain was sequenced in a study of CD4 and CD8 cells across lung adenocarcinoma regions. Localized lung adenocarcinoma, a non-small cell lung cancer, affected the donors. TCRdb used MiXCR to reprocess the PCR reads, holding one entry per CDR3 protein. Of 20,000 to 25,000 distinct CDR3 sequences listed, roughly half are singletons. The sequenced sample was CD8+ T cells from the center of a lung tumor. The clonotype originates from a female donor with lung adenocarcinoma. The CD4 and CD8 labels of this study may be unreliable.

This chain's CDR3 is CASSVSSGSPADTQYF. CDR3 bases: TGTGCCAGCAGTGTGTCTAGCGGGAGCCCGGCAGATACGCAGTATTTT. The chain combines TRBV6-1 with TRBJ2-3, with 10 bases fitting TRBD2. V trimming: 4 bases; J trimming: 4 bases; junction bases outside the gene matches: 8. Germline CDR1 reads MNHNS; CDR2 reads SASEGT. The CDR3 runs to 16 residues.